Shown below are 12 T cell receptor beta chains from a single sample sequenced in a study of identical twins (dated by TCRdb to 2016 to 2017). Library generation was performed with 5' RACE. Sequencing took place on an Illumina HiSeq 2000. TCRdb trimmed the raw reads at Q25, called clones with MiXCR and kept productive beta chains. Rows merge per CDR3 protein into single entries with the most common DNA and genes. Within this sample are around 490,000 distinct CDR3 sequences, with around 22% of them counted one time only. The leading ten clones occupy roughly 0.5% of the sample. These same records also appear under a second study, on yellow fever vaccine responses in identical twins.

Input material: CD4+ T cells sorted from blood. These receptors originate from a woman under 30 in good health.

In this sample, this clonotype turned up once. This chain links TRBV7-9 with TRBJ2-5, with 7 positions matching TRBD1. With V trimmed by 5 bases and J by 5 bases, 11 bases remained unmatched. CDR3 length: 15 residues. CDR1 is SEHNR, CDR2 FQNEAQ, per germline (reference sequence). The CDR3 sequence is CASSRGTAQGETQYF. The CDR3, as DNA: TGTGCCAGCAGCCGAGGGACAGCCCAAGGGGAGACCCAGTACTTC.

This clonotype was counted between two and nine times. The CDR3 nucleotides are TGCGCCAGCAGCTCCCAGGCAGGAATAACCTGGGATACGCAGTATTTT. Translated, it gives CASSSQAGITWDTQYF. V usage is TRBV5-1 and J usage is TRBJ2-3; D gene uncertain. CDR1 SGHRS and CDR2 YFSETQ come from the germline V gene. The CDR3 totals 16 residues. Trimming shortened V by 3 bases and J by 6 bases, and 20 bases separated the two germline ends.

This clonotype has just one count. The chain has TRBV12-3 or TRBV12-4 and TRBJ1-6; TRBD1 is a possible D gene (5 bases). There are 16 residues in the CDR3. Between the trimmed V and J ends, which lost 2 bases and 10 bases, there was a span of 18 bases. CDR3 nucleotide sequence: TGTGCCAGCAGTTTACGCAGGAGTAGGGAGGGGTCACCCCTCCACTTT. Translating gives CASSLRRSREGSPLHF.

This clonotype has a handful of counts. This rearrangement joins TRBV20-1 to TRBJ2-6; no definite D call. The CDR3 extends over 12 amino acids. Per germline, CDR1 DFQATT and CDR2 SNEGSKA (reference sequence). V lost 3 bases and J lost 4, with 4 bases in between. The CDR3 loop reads CSARAGANVLTF. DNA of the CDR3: TGCAGTGCTAGGGCCGGGGCCAACGTCCTGACTTTC.

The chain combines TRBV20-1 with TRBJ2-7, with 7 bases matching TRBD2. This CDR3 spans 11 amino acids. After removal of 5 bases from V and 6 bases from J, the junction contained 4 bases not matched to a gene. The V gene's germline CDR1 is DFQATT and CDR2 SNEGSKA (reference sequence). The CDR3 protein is CSAWSGAEQYF. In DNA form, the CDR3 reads TGCAGTGCTTGGAGCGGGGCCGAGCAGTACTTC.

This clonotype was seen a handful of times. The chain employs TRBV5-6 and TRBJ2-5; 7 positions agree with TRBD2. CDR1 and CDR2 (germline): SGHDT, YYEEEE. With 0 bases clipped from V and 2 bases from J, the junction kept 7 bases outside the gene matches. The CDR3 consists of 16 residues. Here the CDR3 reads CASSLGPLAAQETQYF. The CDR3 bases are TGTGCCAGCAGCTTGGGTCCCCTAGCGGCTCAAGAGACCCAGTACTTC.

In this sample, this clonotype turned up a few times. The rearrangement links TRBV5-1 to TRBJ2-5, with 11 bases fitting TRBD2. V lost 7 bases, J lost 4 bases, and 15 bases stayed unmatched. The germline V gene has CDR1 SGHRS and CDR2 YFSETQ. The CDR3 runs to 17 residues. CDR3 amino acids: CASCIGTGLAGGETQYF. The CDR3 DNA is TGCGCCAGCTGTATTGGGACAGGGCTAGCGGGAGGAGAGACCCAGTACTTC.

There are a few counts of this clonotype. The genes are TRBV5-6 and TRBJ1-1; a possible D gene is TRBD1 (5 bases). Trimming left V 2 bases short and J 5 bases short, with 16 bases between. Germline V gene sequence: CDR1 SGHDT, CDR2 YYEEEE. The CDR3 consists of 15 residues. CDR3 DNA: TGTGCCAGCAGCTTTGTCGAGGGGCGGGTTACTGAAGCTTTCTTT. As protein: CASSFVEGRVTEAFF.

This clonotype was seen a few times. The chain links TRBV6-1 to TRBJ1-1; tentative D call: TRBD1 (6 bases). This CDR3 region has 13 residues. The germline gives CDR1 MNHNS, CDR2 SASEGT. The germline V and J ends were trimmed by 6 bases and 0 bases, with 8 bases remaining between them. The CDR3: CASRDRMNTEAFF. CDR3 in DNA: TGTGCCAGCAGGGACAGAATGAACACTGAAGCTTTCTTT.

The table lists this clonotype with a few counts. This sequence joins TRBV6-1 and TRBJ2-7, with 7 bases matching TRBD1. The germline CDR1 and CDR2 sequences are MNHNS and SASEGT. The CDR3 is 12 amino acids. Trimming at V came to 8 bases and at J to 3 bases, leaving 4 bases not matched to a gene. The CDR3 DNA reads TGTGCCAGCGGACAGGACTTCTACGAGCAGTACTTC. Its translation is CASGQDFYEQYF.

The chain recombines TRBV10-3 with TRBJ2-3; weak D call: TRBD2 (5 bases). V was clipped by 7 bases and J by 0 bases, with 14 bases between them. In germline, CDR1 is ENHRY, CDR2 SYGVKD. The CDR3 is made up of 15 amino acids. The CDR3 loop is CAITQGPGSTDTQYF. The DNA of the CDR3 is TGTGCCATCACCCAAGGGCCGGGGAGCACAGATACGCAGTATTTT.

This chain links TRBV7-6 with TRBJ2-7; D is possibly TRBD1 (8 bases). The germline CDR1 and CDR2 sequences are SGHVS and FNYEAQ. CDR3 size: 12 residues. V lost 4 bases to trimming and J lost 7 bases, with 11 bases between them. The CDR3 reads CASSSQGGEQYV. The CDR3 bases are TGTGCCAGCAGCTCACAGGGGGGGGAGCAGTACGTC.